This TCR beta chain originates from a study of blood T cell repertoires in COVID-19. Study at large: The origin of the acute and convalescent COVID-19 samples was the United States, Italy and Spain. Nucleic acid was either cDNA or gDNA, and it came from T cells, B-cell-depleted T cells, or PBMCs.

The authors' processing: Amplification with reference gene primers provided the estimates of nucleated cell counts. Measured with immunoSEQ multiplex PCR; TCRdb has only the in-frame clones, and not every one. That table gives V, J and clone size, and the DNA gave D and trimming. The table shows 200,000 to 250,000 clones, with roughly 80% occurring only once. J lost 0 bases, V lost 3 bases, and 12 bases had no gene match. CDR1 and CDR2 (germline): KGHDR, SFDVKD. The CDR3 extends over 20 amino acids. This chain connects TRBV24-1 to TRBJ2-1, with 11 bases aligning to TRBD2. The TCR was taken from a man older than 75 with acute or convalescent COVID-19. Source material: peripheral blood. CDR3 DNA sequence: TGTGCCACCAGTGATCCTACCGGGACTAGCGGCCACCACTCCTACAATGAGCAGTTCTTC. It yields the protein CATSDPTGTSGHHSYNEQFF.